These 30 T cell receptor beta chains share one sample of origin, sequenced in a study of T cells in Graves' hyperthyroidism and ophthalmopathy. Researchers amplified the TCR beta CDR3 regions from RNA transcripts. The TCR CDR3 first-round RT-PCR relied on the HTBI primer set. MiXCR was run by TCRdb on the multiplex PCR reads, yielding one entry per CDR3 protein. Among fewer than 750,000 distinct CDR3 sequences listed, over 12% were seen once. Specimen: blood. These receptors came from a woman in her forties with Graves' ophthalmopathy.

This clonotype appeared a few times. The V and J genes are TRBV12-3 or TRBV12-4 and TRBJ2-2; the D gene is possibly TRBD1 (6 bases). The germline V and J ends were trimmed by 8 bases and 1 base, with 14 bases remaining between them. The CDR3 totals 15 residues. CDR3 loop: CASRTDNLNTGELFF. The CDR3, as DNA: TGTGCCAGCCGGACAGACAATTTGAACACCGGGGAGCTGTTTTTT.

This clonotype was recorded at least ten times. This CDR3 is missing its conserved last phenylalanine or tryptophan, likely due to a read error. The rearrangement links TRBV4-1 to TRBJ2-5; no definite D call. V gave up 0 bases and J gave up 1 base, with 12 bases separating them. This CDR3 is built from 16 residues. CDR1 and CDR2 (germline): MGHRA, YSYEKL. The CDR3 DNA follows: TGCGCCAGCAGCCAAGATAGGTCCGTCCCCCAAGAGACCCAGTACCTC. Protein: CASSQDRSVPQETQYL.

This clonotype showed up many times. The chain's CDR3 is CASSQMKQANTEAFF. Written as DNA, the CDR3 is TGTGCCAGCAGCCAAATGAAACAGGCGAACACTGAAGCTTTCTTT. The genes are TRBV4-2 and TRBJ1-1, with a tentative D call TRBD1 (5 bases). Trimming left V 2 bases short and J 1 base short, with 11 bases between. Per the germline V gene, CDR1 is LGHNA and CDR2 is YNFKEQ. This CDR3 region has 15 residues.

Regarding this clonotype: A single base separates this from a much larger clone, so it may be a read error. V gene TRBV2 combines with J gene TRBJ1-3, with D possibly matching TRBD1 (5 bases). CDR1 and CDR2 (germline): SNHLY, FYNNEI. This CDR3 contains 11 residues. The chain's CDR3 is CGSYEGDTIYF. CDR3 nucleotides: TGTGGCAGCTACGAAGGGGACACCATATATTTT.

This clonotype was detected ten times or more. This sequence joins TRBV27 and TRBJ2-7; 10 bases match TRBD2. V lost 3 bases and J lost 6; bases outside the gene matches: 11. The CDR3 covers 16 residues. Germline CDR1 MNHEY, CDR2 SMNVEV (reference sequence). CDR3 amino acids: CASSFSVLAGAAEQYF. CDR3 bases: TGTGCCAGCAGTTTCAGCGTCCTAGCGGGAGCGGCCGAGCAGTACTTC.

In this sample, this clonotype turned up many times. The rearrangement uses TRBV12-3 or TRBV12-4 and TRBJ2-7; a possible D gene is TRBD1 (5 bases). CDR3 size: 14 residues. V lost 3 bases, J lost 3 bases, and 12 bases lay in between. The DNA of the CDR3 is TGTGCCAGCAGTTTGGGGCTAGATGGCTACGAGCAGTACTTC. Amino acid sequence: CASSLGLDGYEQYF.

The gene calls are TRBV27 and TRBJ2-2, with 10 bases matching TRBD2. V lost 2 bases and J lost 6; bases outside the gene matches: 3. The CDR3 consists of 15 residues. In germline, CDR1 is MNHEY, CDR2 SMNVEV (reference sequence). CDR3 sequence reads: CASSLGTSVAGELFF. DNA for the CDR3: TGTGCCAGCAGTTTAGGGACTAGCGTTGCCGGGGAGCTGTTTTTT.

V usage is TRBV6-1 and J usage is TRBJ1-6, with 8 bases aligning to TRBD1. Germline V gene sequence: CDR1 MNHNS, CDR2 SASEGT. The CDR3 consists of 15 residues. V shed 6 bases and J 9 bases; nucleotides not matched to a gene: 10. CDR3 bases: TGTGCCAGCAGCCTTCAGGGGGCTGTGGGTTCACCCCTCCACTTT. It specifies CASSLQGAVGSPLHF.

The rearrangement uses TRBV7-9 and TRBJ1-1; TRBD1 matches at 8 bases. The trim removed 8 bases at V and 7 bases at J, leaving 9 bases unmatched. Per the germline V gene, CDR1 is SEHNR and CDR2 is FQNEAQ (reference sequence). This CDR3 has 13 amino acids. CDR3: CASLVRGQDEAFF. CDR3 nucleotide sequence: TGTGCCAGCCTGGTCAGGGGGCAAGATGAAGCTTTCTTT.

This clonotype has only a few counts. This sequence joins TRBV28 and TRBJ2-7; 11 bases are shared with TRBD1. CDR3 length: 15 residues. CDR1 is MDHEN and CDR2 is SYDVKM in the germline V gene. Trimming removed 8 bases from V and 2 bases from J; junction bases left unmatched: 8. CDR3 protein: CASLKGQGETYEQYF. CDR3 in DNA: TGTGCCAGCCTCAAGGGACAGGGGGAGACCTACGAGCAGTACTTC.

This clonotype was detected ten times or more. The chain couples TRBV9 to TRBJ1-1; D is perhaps TRBD1 (5 bases). CDR3 length: 15 residues. Germline V gene lookup returns CDR1 SGDLS and CDR2 YYNGEE. V lost 2 bases to trimming and J lost 2 bases, with 13 bases between them. CDR3 sequence reads: CASSVGTDDNTEAFF. CDR3 DNA: TGTGCCAGCAGCGTTGGGACGGACGATAACACTGAAGCTTTCTTT.

In its sample, this clonotype was seen a few times. Being one base from a much bigger clone, this may be a read error. The chain recombines TRBV27 with TRBJ1-1; D is unresolved. CDR3 size: 16 residues. Germline V gene data show CDR1 as MNHEY and CDR2 as SMNVEV (reference sequence). DNA for the CDR3: TGTGCCGGCAGTTTATTAGGAGCCCTCAGGAGCACTGAAGCTTTCTTT. Translation gives CAGSLLGALRSTEAFF.

In its sample, this clonotype was seen many times. The V call is TRBV7-2, the J call TRBJ2-5, with 9 bases identical to TRBD2. CDR1 and CDR2 from the germline V gene are SGHTA and FQGNSA. The CDR3 runs to 16 residues. Trimming at V came to 1 base and at J to 7 bases, leaving 10 bases not matched to a gene. CDR3 loop: CASSLGTASGKGTQYF. CDR3 nucleotide sequence: TGTGCCAGCAGCTTAGGTACCGCTAGCGGGAAGGGGACCCAGTACTTC.

This clonotype appeared many times. The chain links TRBV10-3 to TRBJ2-7; TRBD1 is a possible D gene (7 bases). CDR3 length equals 16 residues. Per the germline V gene, CDR1 is ENHRY and CDR2 is SYGVKD. V lost 2 bases to trimming and J lost 5 bases, with 19 bases between them. CDR3 coding DNA: TGTGCCATCAGTGAGACTTCGACAGGGAGGAAAAACGAGCAGTACTTC. This sequence encodes CAISETSTGRKNEQYF.

This clonotype showed up many times. V and J are TRBV12-3 or TRBV12-4 and TRBJ1-2; TRBD1 agrees at 8 bases. This CDR3 has 13 residues. J lost 7 bases, V lost 8 bases, and 9 bases had no gene match. CDR3 DNA sequence: TGTGCCAGCCGACCTTCGACAGGGGCTGGCTACACCTTC. It encodes CASRPSTGAGYTF.

This clonotype was observed a handful of times. The V gene is TRBV20-1, the J gene TRBJ1-5; D is possibly TRBD1 (5 bases). Germline V gives CDR1 DFQATT, CDR2 SNEGSKA (reference sequence). The CDR3 consists of 14 residues. Trimming cost V 0 bases and J 6 bases, with 12 bases left between them. CDR3 nucleotides: TGCAGTGCTAGAGACGACAGTCCCACTCAGCCCCAGCATTTT. Translation gives CSARDDSPTQPQHF.

This clonotype was counted ten times or more. V is TRBV29-1 and J is TRBJ2-1; possibly TRBD2 for D (5 bases). V was trimmed by 1 base and J by 0 bases, leaving 10 bases between them. Germline lookup yields CDR1 SQVTM and CDR2 ANQGSEA. The CDR3 loop spans 15 amino acids. The CDR3 region is CSVEGGANSYNEQFF. CDR3 bases: TGCAGCGTTGAAGGGGGAGCTAACTCCTACAATGAGCAGTTCTTC.

This clonotype has at least ten counts. DNA of the CDR3: TGTGCCAGCAGTCACCCCGGGACACCGAACACTGAAGCTTTCTTT. It translates to CASSHPGTPNTEAFF. The rearrangement uses TRBV28 and TRBJ1-1; a possible D gene is TRBD1 (6 bases). Germline V lookup: CDR1 MDHEN, CDR2 SYDVKM. V lost 5 bases, J lost 1 base, and 14 bases lay in between. The CDR3 covers 15 residues. The full variable domain, with the rest looked up from reference TRBV28 and TRBJ1-1, is DVKVTQSSRYLVKRTGEKVFLECVQDMDHENMFWYRQDPGLGLRLIYFSYDVKMKEKGDIPEGYSVSREKKERFSLILESASTNQTSMYLCASSHPGTPNTEAFFGQGTRLTVV.

This clonotype was counted a few times. The V and J genes are TRBV29-1 and TRBJ2-7, with TRBD2 identical over 7 bases. Germline CDR1 and CDR2: SQVTM and ANQGSEA. CDR3 length: 15 amino acids. With V trimmed by 6 bases and J by 4 bases, 15 bases remained unmatched. CDR3 sequence (DNA): TGCAGCGTGGCCGGGGGAGGGAAGGAGGGGTACGAGCAGTACTTC. Translation gives CSVAGGGKEGYEQYF.

This clonotype was observed a handful of times. V gene TRBV18 combines with J gene TRBJ1-2; D might be TRBD1 (5 bases). Germline V gene sequence: CDR1 KGHSH, CDR2 LQKENI. Trimming removed 3 bases at V and 4 bases at J, with 12 bases between. The CDR3 extends over 14 amino acids. CDR3 bases: TGTGCCAGCTCACCTCAGGGTTTTGGCTATGGCTACACCTTC. Translating gives CASSPQGFGYGYTF.

This clonotype was seen a handful of times. The gene calls are TRBV20-1 and TRBJ2-2, with D possibly being TRBD1 (6 bases). V lost 2 bases, J lost 2 bases, and 12 bases lay in between. CDR1 and CDR2 (germline): DFQATT, SNEGSKA (reference sequence). CDR3 length: 15 residues. The CDR3 DNA sequence: TGCAGTGCTAGACAGCCGGGACACAACACCGGGGAGCTGTTTTTT. Translated, it gives CSARQPGHNTGELFF.

This clonotype was recorded at least ten times. This chain uses TRBV20-1 with TRBJ2-6; tentative D call: TRBD2 (5 bases). CDR3 length: 14 amino acids. V shed 7 bases and J shed 4 bases, with 14 bases lying between them. Germline V gene lookup returns CDR1 DFQATT and CDR2 SNEGSKA (reference sequence). The CDR3 sequence is CSVQLGSGANVLTF. The CDR3 DNA reads as TGCAGTGTTCAGTTGGGGAGCGGGGCCAACGTCCTGACTTTC.

This clonotype was detected many times. This chain joins TRBV10-3 and TRBJ2-7, with a tentative D call TRBD1 (5 bases). This CDR3 is built from 13 residues. With 2 bases removed from V and 2 bases from J, the gap between germline ends came to 7 bases. Germline lookup yields CDR1 ENHRY and CDR2 SYGVKD. The CDR3 DNA follows: TGTGCCATCAGTGAGGCGGACACCTACGAGCAGTACTTC. The encoded protein is CAISEADTYEQYF.

The chain joins TRBV20-1 to TRBJ2-5; 7 positions agree with TRBD1. V shed 0 bases and J 4 bases; nucleotides not matched to a gene: 8. The CDR3 consists of 15 residues. In germline, CDR1 is DFQATT, CDR2 SNEGSKA (reference sequence). CDR3 bases: TGCAGTGCTAGAGATCTTGAGACAGGGCTAGAGACCCAGTACTTC. It specifies CSARDLETGLETQYF.

J is TRBJ2-7 and V is TRBV28; 11 nucleotides agree with TRBD2. V dropped 3 bases and J dropped 7; count of bases not matched to a gene: 11. Germline lookup yields CDR1 MDHEN and CDR2 SYDVKM. The CDR3 is 16 residues long. The CDR3 loop is CASSLILAGGRLEQYF. Written as DNA, the CDR3 is TGTGCCAGCAGTTTGATCCTAGCGGGAGGTCGTTTGGAGCAGTACTTC.

This clonotype has ten or more counts. This chain joins TRBV11-3 and TRBJ1-1, with 8 bases fitting TRBD1. The germline V gene encodes CDR1 SGHNT and CDR2 YENEEA. CDR3 length: 12 amino acids. Germline trimming cut 8 bases from V and 3 bases from J; bases unmatched to any gene: 2. The CDR3 DNA is TGTGCCAGCGCGGGACAGGACACTGAAGCTTTCTTT. This gives the protein CASAGQDTEAFF.

There are many counts of this clonotype. This chain joins TRBV19 and TRBJ2-2; 10 bases align to TRBD2. The CDR3 is made up of 17 amino acids. Germline assignment: CDR1 LNHDA and CDR2 SQIVND (reference sequence). The trim removed 2 bases at V and 3 bases at J, leaving 6 bases unmatched. CDR3 amino acids: CASSIQGLAGDTGELFF. The CDR3 DNA sequence: TGTGCCAGTAGTATACAGGGGCTAGCGGGAGACACCGGGGAGCTGTTTTTT.

This clonotype occurred many times. The chain uses TRBV11-2 and TRBJ2-2; D is unresolved. The CDR3 totals 14 residues. CDR1 SGHAT and CDR2 FQNNGV come from the germline V gene. Trimming cost V 2 bases and J 7 bases, with 11 bases left between them. CDR3 protein: CASSLTGRSGELFF. CDR3 sequence (DNA): TGTGCCAGCAGCTTAACCGGGCGTAGCGGGGAGCTGTTTTTT. The variable domain in full, with the rest retrieved from reference TRBV11-2 and TRBJ2-2, is EAGVAQSPRYKIIEKRQSVAFWCNPISGHATLYWYQQILGQGPKLLIQFQNNGVVDDSQLPKDRFSAERLKGVDSTLKIQPAKLEDSAVYLCASSLTGRSGELFFGEGSRLTVL.

This clonotype occurred a few times. The chain carries TRBV5-1 and TRBJ2-5; TRBD2 aligns across 8 bases. The CDR3 is made up of 19 amino acids. Trimming took 1 base from V and 1 from J; bases not matched to a gene: 15. CDR1 SGHRS and CDR2 YFSETQ come from the germline V gene. The CDR3 sequence: CASSLRELAEGATQETQYF. CDR3 in DNA: TGCGCCAGCAGCTTGAGGGAACTAGCGGAAGGTGCCACCCAAGAGACCCAGTACTTC.

Ten or more counts support this clonotype. The chain employs TRBV7-8 and TRBJ2-7; TRBD1 is a possible D gene (5 bases). Germline V gives CDR1 SGHVS, CDR2 FQNEAQ. With 7 bases removed from V and 1 base from J, the gap between germline ends came to 11 bases. This CDR3 is built from 13 residues. CDR3 in DNA: TGTGCCAGCAACCCTCGGACATCCTACGAGCAGTACTTC. Protein sequence: CASNPRTSYEQYF.